A single T cell receptor beta chain is shown here with its context. The antigen remains undetermined. This entry comes from a study of post-analysis software for immune sequencing data. Unique molecular identifiers were built into the TCR beta cDNA libraries. TCRdb re-derived calls from the PCR reads in MiXCR, one entry per CDR3 protein. The sample holds roughly 620,000 distinct CDR3 sequences, roughly two fifths seen once. V lost 3 bases to trimming and J lost 3 bases, with 10 bases between them. In germline, CDR1 is MDHEN, CDR2 SYDVKM. CDR3 length: 14 amino acids. Study results and caveats: In patients, TRBV5-6, TRBV5-1 and TRBV20-1 belonged to several TRBV segments found more frequently than in controls.

The chain uses TRBV28 and TRBJ2-3; D gene unclear. Sequencing input: blood. The TCR was taken from a girl aged 5 to 17 with multiple sclerosis. The CDR3 loop reads CASSFSSETDTQYF. The CDR3 DNA follows: TGTGCCAGCAGTTTCTCGTCCGAAACAGATACGCAGTATTTT.